Below, 17 T cell receptor beta chains from the same sample are listed, as sequenced in a study of T-cell memory formation after mild COVID-19. TCRdb analysed the 5' RACE reads with MiXCR anew, one entry per CDR3 protein. Of about 470,000 distinct CDR3 sequences listed, over 15% were seen once; the top ten hold 9% to 15%. The sequenced sample consisted of PBMCs or a T cell subset sorted from them (not recorded which). These receptors were collected from an adult woman who had mild COVID-19 (a few samples of this study predate the infection). Cell type and time point are not known.

This clonotype turned up a few times. V usage is TRBV6-2 or TRBV6-3 and J usage is TRBJ2-7, with D hard to call. This CDR3 comprises 12 residues. Germline-derived CDR1 and CDR2 are MNHEY and SVGEGT. The CDR3 spells CGTRNPAYEQYF. CDR3 coding DNA: TGTGGGACGCGGAACCCCGCCTACGAGCAGTACTTC.

The chain carries TRBV6-1 and TRBJ2-5, with 13 bases fitting TRBD2. The CDR3 consists of 17 residues. Germline V gene lookup returns CDR1 MNHNS and CDR2 SASEGT. Losses at the gene ends were 7 bases for V and 2 bases for J; bases not matched to a gene: 10. The CDR3 DNA is TGTGCCAGCATCCGACTAGCGGGAGGAACGAGACAAGAGACCCAGTACTTC. Translated: CASIRLAGGTRQETQYF.

The rearrangement uses TRBV7-6 and TRBJ2-1; 9 bases align to TRBD1. V dropped 3 bases and J dropped 8; count of bases not matched to a gene: 11. There are 16 residues in the CDR3. CDR1 SGHVS and CDR2 FNYEAQ come from the germline V gene. The DNA of the CDR3 is TGTGCCAGCAGCTTCAAACAGGGGGCGAAGGTATATGAGCAGTTCTTC. As protein: CASSFKQGAKVYEQFF.

The genes are TRBV5-1 and TRBJ1-5, with 10 bases lining up with TRBD1. V gave up 4 bases and J gave up 3 bases; unmatched junction bases: 4. CDR3 length: 15 amino acids. Germline values: CDR1 SGHRS, CDR2 YFSETQ. CDR3 loop: CASSSGQGDNQPQHF. The CDR3 nucleotides are TGCGCCAGCAGCAGCGGACAGGGGGACAATCAGCCCCAGCATTTT.

CDR3 loop: CASSYGSSLEKLFF. CDR3 nucleotides: TGTGCCAGCAGTTACGGGAGTTCGTTAGAAAAACTGTTTTTT. V gene TRBV6-2 or TRBV6-3 combines with J gene TRBJ1-4; D gene unclear. V gave up 2 bases and J gave up 8 bases, with 12 bases separating them. The length of the CDR3 is 14 residues. Per germline, CDR1 MNHEY and CDR2 SVGEGT.

A few counts support this clonotype. The chain uses TRBV7-8 and TRBJ2-4; perhaps TRBD2 as D (5 bases). V shed 2 bases and J shed 9 bases, with 8 bases lying between them. This CDR3 comprises 12 residues. Germline V gene lookup returns CDR1 SGHVS and CDR2 FQNEAQ. CDR3 sequence: CASSLFRGIQYF. The CDR3 DNA reads as TGTGCCAGCAGCTTATTTCGGGGCATTCAGTACTTC.

The V and J genes are TRBV29-1 and TRBJ2-5; no clear D gene. The V end lost 2 bases, the J end lost 4 bases, and 5 bases lay between the germline ends. The CDR3 spans 11 residues. Germline loops: CDR1 SQVTM, CDR2 ANQGSEA. The CDR3 region has the DNA TGCAGCGTTGAAAAAGGAGAGACCCAGTACTTC. Translating gives CSVEKGETQYF.

A few counts support this clonotype. The chain is built from TRBV10-3 and TRBJ2-2; D is perhaps TRBD1 (5 bases). Trimming left V 10 bases short and J 7 bases short, with 16 bases between. The CDR3 length is 13 residues. Germline-derived CDR1 and CDR2 are ENHRY and SYGVKD. CDR3 sequence (DNA): TGTGCCACCTCTCAGGGAATGAGCGGGGAGCTGTTTTTT. Translating gives CATSQGMSGELFF.

A few counts support this clonotype. V usage is TRBV9 and J usage is TRBJ2-7; possibly TRBD1 or TRBD2 for D (6 bases each). Germline CDR1 is SGDLS and CDR2 is YYNGEE. CDR3 length equals 15 residues. V was shortened by 1 base and J by 2 bases, with 13 bases between the two germline ends. CDR3 region: CASSVSPGEAYEQYF. Here the CDR3 DNA reads TGTGCCAGCAGCGTATCGCCAGGGGAGGCCTACGAGCAGTACTTC.

This clonotype was observed a handful of times. The chain links TRBV5-1 to TRBJ2-5; 9 nucleotides agree with TRBD2. J was trimmed by 5 bases and V by 4 bases; bases with no gene match: 6. In germline, CDR1 is SGHRS, CDR2 YFSETQ. The CDR3 contains 14 residues. CDR3 sequence reads: CASSPGTSPETQYF. The DNA of the CDR3 is TGCGCCAGCAGCCCCGGGACTAGCCCTGAGACCCAGTACTTC.

J is TRBJ1-5 and V is TRBV27; 9 bases agree with TRBD1. The V gene's germline CDR1 is MNHEY and CDR2 SMNVEV (reference sequence). The CDR3 totals 15 residues. V trimming: 3 bases; J trimming: 6 bases; junction bases outside the gene matches: 6. DNA for the CDR3: TGTGCCAGCAGTTTCGGGACAGGGTTGACTCAGCCCCAGCATTTT. Protein product: CASSFGTGLTQPQHF.

In its sample, this clonotype was seen a few times. The gene calls are TRBV6-2 or TRBV6-3 and TRBJ2-7, with 14 bases matching TRBD2. Germline V lookup: CDR1 MNHEY, CDR2 SVGEGT. The V gene end was trimmed by 4 bases and the J gene end by 1 base; junction bases not matched to a gene: 9. The CDR3 totals 18 residues. This chain's CDR3 is CASSSRLAGGSISYEQYF. The CDR3 bases are TGTGCCAGCAGTTCTCGACTAGCGGGAGGGAGTATATCCTACGAGCAGTACTTC.

The chain recombines TRBV25-1 with TRBJ2-5; TRBD1 matches 8 bases. Trimming removed 5 bases from V and 1 base from J; junction bases left unmatched: 12. The V gene's germline CDR1 is MGHDK and CDR2 SYGVNS. There are 17 residues in the CDR3. CDR3 bases: TGTGCCAGCAGTCTTGGGGACAGGACGACCGGCCAAGAGACCCAGTACTTC. Residues: CASSLGDRTTGQETQYF.

This sequence joins TRBV19 and TRBJ2-1; D not resolved. This CDR3 region has 12 residues. Trimming removed 6 bases from V and 6 bases from J, with 9 bases in between. In germline, CDR1 is LNHDA, CDR2 SQIVND (reference sequence). The CDR3 region has the DNA TGTGCCAGTAGCATTACAGTCAATGAGCAGTTCTTC. This codes for CASSITVNEQFF.

V usage is TRBV5-5 and J usage is TRBJ2-3, with 8 bases that match TRBD2. Germline V gene sequence: CDR1 SGHKS, CDR2 YYEKEE (reference sequence). CDR3 length: 16 amino acids. The V gene end was trimmed by 3 bases and the J gene end by 3 bases; junction bases not matched to a gene: 9. The CDR3 loop is CASSSRVAGLTDTQYF. The DNA for the CDR3 is TGTGCCAGCAGCTCCCGGGTAGCGGGGTTGACAGATACGCAGTATTTT.

The V call is TRBV6-2 or TRBV6-3, the J call TRBJ2-6; D possibly corresponds to TRBD2 (5 bases). CDR1 is MNHEY and CDR2 is SVGEGT in the germline V gene. This CDR3 contains 16 residues. V shed 6 bases and J shed 2 bases, with 14 bases lying between them. CDR3 in amino acids: CASRAPSGTGANVLTF. Here the CDR3 DNA reads TGTGCCAGCAGAGCCCCTTCGGGGACTGGGGCCAACGTCCTGACTTTC.

This clonotype was recorded a few times. The V gene is TRBV30, the J gene TRBJ2-3; 7 positions agree with TRBD2. From germline, CDR1 is GTSNPN and CDR2 SVGIG (reference sequence). With 3 bases clipped from V and 1 base from J, the junction kept 4 bases outside the gene matches. The CDR3 contains 14 residues. The CDR3 loop is CAWRRGLGTDTQYF. CDR3 in DNA: TGTGCCTGGAGGCGGGGGTTGGGCACAGATACGCAGTATTTT.